A selection of T cell receptor beta chains follows, all from one sample in a study of T cell responses to AZD1222 COVID-19 vaccine. Repertoires were generated with immunoSEQ multiplex PCR, while TCRdb's copy carries only in-frame clones and drops some. Altogether more than 85,000 clones are present, about 87% being singletons, with the ten largest covering 1.5% to 2%. The input for sequencing was peripheral blood, taken on day 0 of AZD1222 vaccination. These receptors were obtained from an adult in good health. Both conserved end residues are part of each CDR3. Fields, in order: D gene, clone size, J gene, V gene, CDR3 protein. D genes are given only for firm matches. Expanded clones are given a class, and other clones once, few, many or no size at all.

TRBD1	NA	TRBJ1-5	TRBV6-5	CASRYIWGTGDQPQHF
NA	NA	TRBJ1-2	TRBV29-1	CSALHEGSGYGYTF
NA	NA	TRBJ2-5	TRBV4-2	CASSQDPRVGETQYF
NA	NA	TRBJ1-5	TRBV9	CASSVEGREDQPQHF
NA	NA	TRBJ2-2	TRBV5-1	CASSPGTRVTGELFF
TRBD1	NA	TRBJ1-2	TRBV7-9	CASSRDRGNYGYTF
NA	NA	TRBJ1-1	TRBV7-2	CASSLEGLLGTEAFF
NA	NA	TRBJ2-1	TRBV27	CASRAPLGYEQFF
NA	NA	TRBJ2-7	TRBV5-6	CASTGSYEQYF
NA	NA	TRBJ1-5	TRBV30	CAWSVPRRRGGNQPQHF
NA	NA	TRBJ2-2	TRBV4-1	CASSEGTGELFF
TRBD2	NA	TRBJ2-7	TRBV9	CASSVTGAGGAYEQYF
NA	NA	TRBJ1-2	TRBV12-3/TRBV12-4	CASRTGEGYTF
TRBD2	NA	TRBJ2-1	TRBV6-5	CASSRLAGRNEQFF
NA	NA	TRBJ2-7	TRBV7-9	CASSKTGAQTYEQYF
TRBD1	NA	TRBJ1-5	TRBV19	CASSGDRPSDPYSNQPQHF
TRBD1	NA	TRBJ1-2	TRBV19	CASSITWTGGNYGYTF
NA	NA	TRBJ2-1	TRBV9	CASSVGLYLPSNNEQFF
TRBD1	NA	TRBJ1-1	TRBV5-4	CASSLVATGGEAFF
NA	NA	TRBJ2-1	TRBV25-1	CASSEVLAFRDEQFF
NA	NA	TRBJ2-1	TRBV5-6	CASSPPALNEQFF
NA	few	TRBJ1-1	TRBV29-1	CSVGGRSGPEAFF
TRBD1	NA	TRBJ2-7	TRBV27	CASSSRTGYEQYF
NA	NA	TRBJ1-2	TRBV3-1/TRBV3-2	CASSQRSTKHSAHGYTF
NA	NA	TRBJ2-5	TRBV19	CASSMWAREETQYF
NA	NA	TRBJ2-3	TRBV11-3	CASSPAADTDTQYF
TRBD1	NA	TRBJ2-7	TRBV4-1	CASSEDRAYEQYF
NA	once	TRBJ1-3	TRBV9	CASSTGLGNTIYF
NA	NA	TRBJ2-7	TRBV14	CASRMSANTYEQYF
NA	NA	TRBJ2-1	TRBV18	CASSRFLQEDYNEQFF
NA	NA	TRBJ1-1	TRBV9	CASSPSLTVNTEAFF
NA	many	TRBJ1-5	TRBV7-9	CASSLGVLGYSNQPQHF
NA	NA	TRBJ1-4	TRBV4-1	CASSQGPNNEKLFF
NA	NA	TRBJ1-2	TRBV5-1	CASREGLGYTF
TRBD1	few	TRBJ1-2	TRBV7-9	CASRYGTEYSGYTF
TRBD1	NA	TRBJ1-2	TRBV18	CASSHDDRVSGYTF
NA	NA	TRBJ2-7	TRBV30	CAGRFLGYEQYF
NA	NA	TRBJ1-2	TRBV14	CASSLGGIPTRGYTF
NA	once	TRBJ1-6	TRBV10-1	CASSEDLPGGNSPLHF